This T cell receptor beta chain was obtained from a study of blood T cell repertoires in COVID-19. Trimming cost V 5 bases and J 0 bases, with 14 bases left between them. Germline V CDR1 and CDR2: MGHRA, YSYEKL. The CDR3 runs 15 residues. Produced via immunoSEQ multiplex PCR; TCRdb's table is partial and in-frame only. The table lists 200,000 to 250,000 clones, roughly nine tenths of them singletons, with roughly 2% in the top ten. This TCR was recovered from a woman aged 50 to 65 with acute or convalescent COVID-19. The V and J genes are TRBV4-1 and TRBJ2-7; maybe TRBD1 (5 bases). Material: peripheral blood. CDR3 DNA: TGCGCCAGCAGCGGTGACAGTTCTACCTCCTACGAGCAGTACTTC. Its translation is CASSGDSSTSYEQYF.